This record looks at one T cell receptor (beta chain) sequence and its context. The antigen is unknown. Here immunoSEQ multiplex PCR was the method, and the copy in TCRdb shows in-frame clones only, minus some. In the table there are around 88,000 clones, approximately 91% of which are singletons. This sample is drawn from a study of T cell responses to AZD1222 COVID-19 vaccine. Findings and caveats of the study: Two AZD1222 doses significantly raised spike-specific TCR breadth and depth over controls. The study sampled repertoires only after the peak T cell response.

J gave up 0 bases and V 3 bases, and 11 bases lay outside the gene matches. The germline V gene encodes CDR1 LNHNV and CDR2 YYDKDF (reference sequence). The CDR3 totals 19 residues. The sequenced sample was peripheral blood, obtained on day 0 of AZD1222 vaccination. The clonotype comes from an adult in good health. The chain couples TRBV15 to TRBJ2-1, with 10 bases that match TRBD1. The chain's CDR3 is CATSSMTGGRRSSYNEQFF. The DNA of the CDR3 is TGTGCCACCAGCAGCATGACAGGGGGCCGGAGGAGCTCCTACAATGAGCAGTTCTTC.